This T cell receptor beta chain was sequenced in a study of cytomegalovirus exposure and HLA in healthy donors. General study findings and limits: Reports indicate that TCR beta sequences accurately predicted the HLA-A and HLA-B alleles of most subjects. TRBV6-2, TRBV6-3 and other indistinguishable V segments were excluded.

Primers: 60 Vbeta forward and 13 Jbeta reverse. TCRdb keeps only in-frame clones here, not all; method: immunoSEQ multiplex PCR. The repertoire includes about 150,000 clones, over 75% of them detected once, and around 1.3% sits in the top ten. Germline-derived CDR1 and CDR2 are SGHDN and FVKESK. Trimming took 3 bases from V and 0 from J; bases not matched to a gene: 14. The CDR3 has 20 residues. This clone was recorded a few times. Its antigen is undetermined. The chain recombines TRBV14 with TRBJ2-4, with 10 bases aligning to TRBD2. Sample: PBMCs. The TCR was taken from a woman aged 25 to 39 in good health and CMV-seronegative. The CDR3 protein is CASSQRPLGSGGLAKNIQYF. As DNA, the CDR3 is TGTGCCAGCAGCCAGAGACCGTTGGGTAGCGGGGGGCTAGCCAAAAACATTCAGTACTTC.